This T cell receptor (beta chain) derives from a study of blood T cell repertoires in COVID-19. Generated by immunoSEQ multiplex PCR, the TCRdb table keeps only in-frame clones and is missing some. The table lists 100,000 to 150,000 clones, about 90% of them singletons, with roughly 0.94% in the top ten. Germline lookup yields CDR1 SGHDT and CDR2 YYEEEE. CDR3 length: 14 amino acids. J lost 9 bases, V lost 4 bases, and 8 bases had no gene match. This chain connects TRBV5-6 to TRBJ1-3, with TRBD1 matching over 9 bases. The specimen sequenced was peripheral blood. The TCR was taken from a woman between 50 and 59 years old with active or convalescent COVID-19. The CDR3 region has the DNA TGTGCCAGCAGCCCGGGGACAGGGAGTGTCACCATATATTTT. Encoded protein: CASSPGTGSVTIYF.